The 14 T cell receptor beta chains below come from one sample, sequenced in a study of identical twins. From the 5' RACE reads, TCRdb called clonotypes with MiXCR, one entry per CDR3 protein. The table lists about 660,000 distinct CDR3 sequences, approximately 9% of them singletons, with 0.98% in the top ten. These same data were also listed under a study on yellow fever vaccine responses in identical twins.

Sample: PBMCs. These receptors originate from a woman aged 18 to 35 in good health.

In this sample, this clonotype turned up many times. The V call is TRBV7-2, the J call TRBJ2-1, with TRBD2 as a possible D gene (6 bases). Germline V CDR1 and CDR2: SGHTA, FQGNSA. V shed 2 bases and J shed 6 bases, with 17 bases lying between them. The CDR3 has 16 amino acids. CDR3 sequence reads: CASSLLRQRASNEQFF. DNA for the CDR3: TGTGCCAGCAGCTTACTTCGTCAGCGGGCCTCCAATGAGCAGTTCTTC.

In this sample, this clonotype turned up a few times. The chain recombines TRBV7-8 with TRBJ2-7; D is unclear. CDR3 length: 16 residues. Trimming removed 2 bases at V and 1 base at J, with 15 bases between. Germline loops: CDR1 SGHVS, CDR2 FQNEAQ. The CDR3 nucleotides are TGTGCCAGCAGCTTAACCACAGTGGTCCCTTCCTACGAGCAGTACTTC. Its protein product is CASSLTTVVPSYEQYF.

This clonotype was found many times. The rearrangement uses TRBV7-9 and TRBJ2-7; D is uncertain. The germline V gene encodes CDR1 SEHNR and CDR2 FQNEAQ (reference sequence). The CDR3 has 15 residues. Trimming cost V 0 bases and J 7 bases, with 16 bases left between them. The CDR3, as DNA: TGTGCCAGCAGCTTAGCGCTTGGCCCAGCTGGGGAGCAGTACTTC. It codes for CASSLALGPAGEQYF.

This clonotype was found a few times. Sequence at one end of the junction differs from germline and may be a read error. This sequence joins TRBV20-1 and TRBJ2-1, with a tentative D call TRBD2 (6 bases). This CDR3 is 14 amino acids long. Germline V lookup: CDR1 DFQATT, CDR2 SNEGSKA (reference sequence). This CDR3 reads CSARDAGKHNEQFF. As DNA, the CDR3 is TGCAGTGCCAGAGATGCGGGAAAGCACAATGAGCAGTTCTTC.

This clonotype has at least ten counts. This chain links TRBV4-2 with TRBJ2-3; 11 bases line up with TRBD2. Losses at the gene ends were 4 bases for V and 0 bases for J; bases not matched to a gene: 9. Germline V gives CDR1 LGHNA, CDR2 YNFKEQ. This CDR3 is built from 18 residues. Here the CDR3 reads CASSRRIAGGLSTDTQYF. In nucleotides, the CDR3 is TGTGCCAGCAGCCGCCGCATAGCGGGGGGGCTCAGCACAGATACGCAGTATTTT.

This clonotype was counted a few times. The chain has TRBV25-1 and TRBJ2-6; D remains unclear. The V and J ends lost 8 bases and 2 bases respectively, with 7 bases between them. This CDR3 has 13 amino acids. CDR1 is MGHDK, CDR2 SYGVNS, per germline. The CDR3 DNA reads TGTGCCAGCGCTTACCCTGGGGCCAACGTCCTGACTTTC. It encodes CASAYPGANVLTF. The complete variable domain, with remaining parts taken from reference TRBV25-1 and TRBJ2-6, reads EADIYQTPRYLVIGTGKKITLECSQTMGHDKMYWYQQDPGMELHLIHYSYGVNSTEKGDLSSESTVSRIRTEHFPLTLESARPSHTSQYLCASAYPGANVLTFGAGSRLTVL.

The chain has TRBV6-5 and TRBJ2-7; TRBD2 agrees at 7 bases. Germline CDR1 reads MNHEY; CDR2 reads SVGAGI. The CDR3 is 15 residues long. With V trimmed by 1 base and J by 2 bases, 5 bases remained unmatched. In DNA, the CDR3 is TGTGCCAGCAGTTACTTCGCTAGCGGACCCTACGAGCAGTACTTC. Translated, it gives CASSYFASGPYEQYF.

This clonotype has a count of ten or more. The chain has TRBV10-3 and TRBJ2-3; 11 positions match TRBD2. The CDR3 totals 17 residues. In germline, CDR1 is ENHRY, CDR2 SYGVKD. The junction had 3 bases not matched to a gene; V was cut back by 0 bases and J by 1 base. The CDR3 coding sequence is TGTGCCATCAGTGAGTCGATAGCGGGAGGGCGCACAGATACGCAGTATTTT. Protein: CAISESIAGGRTDTQYF.

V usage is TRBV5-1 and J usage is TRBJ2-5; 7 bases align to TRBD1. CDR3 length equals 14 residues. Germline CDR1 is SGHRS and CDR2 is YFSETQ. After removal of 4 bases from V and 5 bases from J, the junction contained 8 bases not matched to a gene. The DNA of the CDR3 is TGCGCCAGCAGCCCCGGGACAGAGGGCGAGACCCAGTACTTC. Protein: CASSPGTEGETQYF.

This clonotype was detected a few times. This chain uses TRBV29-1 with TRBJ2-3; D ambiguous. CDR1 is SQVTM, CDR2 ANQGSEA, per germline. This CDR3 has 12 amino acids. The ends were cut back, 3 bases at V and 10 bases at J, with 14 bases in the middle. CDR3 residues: CSVDLQASAQYF. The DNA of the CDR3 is TGCAGCGTTGATTTACAAGCATCGGCGCAGTATTTT.

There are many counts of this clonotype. The CDR3 region has the DNA TGTGCCAGCAGTACGGGACTAGCGAGCTACGAGCAGTACTTC. This sequence encodes CASSTGLASYEQYF. The chain joins TRBV6-1 to TRBJ2-7, with TRBD2 matching 10 bases. Trimming cost V 5 bases and J 3 bases; bases outside gene matches: 4. There are 14 residues in the CDR3. The germline CDR1 and CDR2 sequences are MNHNS and SASEGT.

The CDR3 sequence is CASSQDSAGTYNEQFF. In nucleotides, the CDR3 is TGCGCCAGCAGCCAAGATAGCGCAGGGACTTACAATGAGCAGTTCTTC. The chain combines TRBV4-3 with TRBJ2-1; perhaps TRBD2 as D (6 bases). The CDR3 totals 16 residues. Per germline, CDR1 LGHNA and CDR2 YSLEER. The V gene lost 0 bases and the J gene lost 4 bases, with 13 bases spanning the gap.

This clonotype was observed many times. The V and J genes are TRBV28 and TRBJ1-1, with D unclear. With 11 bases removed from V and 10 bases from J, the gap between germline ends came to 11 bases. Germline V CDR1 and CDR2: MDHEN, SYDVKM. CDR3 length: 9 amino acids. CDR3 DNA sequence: TGTGCCGTAGCCCCCCCAGCTTTCTTT. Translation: CAVAPPAFF.

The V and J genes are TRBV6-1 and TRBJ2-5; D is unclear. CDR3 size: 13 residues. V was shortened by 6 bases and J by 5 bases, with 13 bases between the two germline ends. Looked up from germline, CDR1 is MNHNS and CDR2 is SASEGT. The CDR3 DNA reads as TGTGCCAGCAGCCACACAATCTCGGAGACCCAGTACTTC. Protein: CASSHTISETQYF.